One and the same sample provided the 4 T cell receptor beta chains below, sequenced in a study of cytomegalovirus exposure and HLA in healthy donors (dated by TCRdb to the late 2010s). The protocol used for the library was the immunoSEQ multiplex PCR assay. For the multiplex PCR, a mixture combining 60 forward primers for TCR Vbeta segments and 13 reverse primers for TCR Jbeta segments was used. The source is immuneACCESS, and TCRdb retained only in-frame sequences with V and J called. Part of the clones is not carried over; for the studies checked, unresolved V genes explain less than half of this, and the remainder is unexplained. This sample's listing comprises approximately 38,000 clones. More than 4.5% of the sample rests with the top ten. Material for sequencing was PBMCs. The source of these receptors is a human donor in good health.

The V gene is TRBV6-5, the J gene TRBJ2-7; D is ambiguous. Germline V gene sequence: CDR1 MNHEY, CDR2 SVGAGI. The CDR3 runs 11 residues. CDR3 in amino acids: CASTSSYEQYF. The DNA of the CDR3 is TGTGCTTCGACATCTTCCTACGAGCAGTACTTC.

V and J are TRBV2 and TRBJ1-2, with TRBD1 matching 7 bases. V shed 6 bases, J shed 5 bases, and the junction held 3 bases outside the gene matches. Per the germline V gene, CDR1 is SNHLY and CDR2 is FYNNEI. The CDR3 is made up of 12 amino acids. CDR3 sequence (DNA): TGTGCCAGCAGAGGGGACAGATATGGCTACACCTTC. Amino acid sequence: CASRGDRYGYTF.

The CDR3 DNA reads TGCAGCGTCCGGACAGGGGATTCACCCCTCCACTTT. This sequence encodes CSVRTGDSPLHF. This chain links TRBV29-1 with TRBJ1-6, with 9 positions matching TRBD1. Per germline, CDR1 SQVTM and CDR2 ANQGSEA. Trimming at V came to 6 bases and at J to 8 bases, leaving 2 bases not matched to a gene. The length of the CDR3 is 12 residues.

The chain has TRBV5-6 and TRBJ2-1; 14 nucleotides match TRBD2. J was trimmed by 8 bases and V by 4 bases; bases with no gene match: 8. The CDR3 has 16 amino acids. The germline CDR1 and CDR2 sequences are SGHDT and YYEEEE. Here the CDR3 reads CASSQVTSGGAHEQFF. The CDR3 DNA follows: TGTGCCAGCAGCCAGGTGACTAGCGGGGGGGCCCATGAGCAGTTCTTC.